The subject of this entry is one T cell receptor (beta chain). Antigen specificity is unknown. Trimming pared 4 bases from V and 9 bases from J, leaving 13 bases between. Germline V gene lookup returns CDR1 LGHNA and CDR2 YSLEER. This CDR3 spans 13 amino acids. The data derive from a study of shared clonotypes between healthy human individuals. The study, taken as a whole, reports: A limitation of the genetic and exposure-history diversity represented arose from few donors. Compared with clonotypes that all four donors shared, non-shared clonotypes had lower generation probabilities.

It was 200 to 250 ng DNA, approximately 28,000 T cell genomes, that sorted-subset replicate PCRs used. The method was immunoSEQ multiplex PCR; TCRdb's version includes in-frame clones alone and lacks a portion of them. The data show 330,000 or so clones, around 67% seen once. The sample consisted of memory CD4+ T cells sorted from blood. The subset was: CD45RA-negative fraction. This chain connects TRBV4-3 to TRBJ2-1; a possible D gene is TRBD1 (6 bases). The clonotype comes from a man aged 30 to 39 in good health. The CDR3 DNA sequence: TGCGCCAGCAGCCGCCTTCAGGGGTCTGAGCAGTTCTTC. Its translation: CASSRLQGSEQFF.